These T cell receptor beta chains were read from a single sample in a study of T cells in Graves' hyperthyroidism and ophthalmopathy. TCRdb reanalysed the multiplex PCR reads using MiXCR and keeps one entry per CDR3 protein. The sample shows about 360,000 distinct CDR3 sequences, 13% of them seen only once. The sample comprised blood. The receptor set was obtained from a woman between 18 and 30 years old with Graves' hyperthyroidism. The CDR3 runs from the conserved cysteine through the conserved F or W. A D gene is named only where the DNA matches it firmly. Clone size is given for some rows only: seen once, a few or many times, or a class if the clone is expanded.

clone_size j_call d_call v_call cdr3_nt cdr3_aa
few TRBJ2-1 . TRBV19 TGTGCCAGTAGTTCCCAAGCGGTCTCCTACAATGAGCAGTTCTTC CASSSQAVSYNEQFF
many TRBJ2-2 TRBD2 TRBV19 TGTGCCCTTAGGAGACTAGCGGGATTTGACGGGGAGCTGTTTTTT CALRRLAGFDGELFF
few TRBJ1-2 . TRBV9 TGTGCCAGCAGCGACCCGGGGATGGGCGCCCTGGGCTACACCTTC CASSDPGMGALGYTF
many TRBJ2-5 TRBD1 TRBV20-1 TGCAGTGCTAGAGGGACAGGGGGTCAGGAGACCCAGTACTTC CSARGTGGQETQYF
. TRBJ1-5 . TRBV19 TGTGCCAGTAGTATAGATCACTTACAGGCCCAGCCCCAGCATTTT CASSIDHLQAQPQHF
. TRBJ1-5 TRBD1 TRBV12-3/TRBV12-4 TGTGCCAGCAGCCTAGGGGGGACAGTTGCTCAGCCCCAGCATTTT CASSLGGTVAQPQHF
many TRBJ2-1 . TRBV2 TGTGCCAGCAGGGTATCTCGCGGGTTCTTC CASRVSRGFF
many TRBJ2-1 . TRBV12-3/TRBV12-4 TGTGCCAGCACCCTGCCCCCAGGGTACGGAGAGCAGTTCTTC CASTLPPGYGEQFF
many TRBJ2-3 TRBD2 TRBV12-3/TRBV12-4 TGTGCCAGCAGTTTAGCGCTAGCGGGGGGGCCTACAGATACGCAGTATTTT CASSLALAGGPTDTQYF
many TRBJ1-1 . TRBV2 TGTGCCAGCAGCGAATCCGGGACTTACACTGAAGCTTTCTTT CASSESGTYTEAFF
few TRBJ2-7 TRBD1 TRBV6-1 TGTGCCAGCAGCACTGGACAGGGCTCCTACGAGCAGTACTTC CASSTGQGSYEQYF
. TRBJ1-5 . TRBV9 TGTGCCAGCAGCGGCAGGGCATTGGATCAGCCCCAGCATTTT CASSGRALDQPQHF
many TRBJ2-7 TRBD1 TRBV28 TGTGCCAGCTCCTGGAGCTTACAGGGGTACGAGCAGTACTTC CASSWSLQGYEQYF
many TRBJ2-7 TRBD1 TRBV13 TGTGCCAGCAGCTTAGAGTCGGGACAGATCTCCTACGAGCAGTACTTC CASSLESGQISYEQYF
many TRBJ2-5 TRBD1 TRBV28 TGTGCCAGCAGCCCGACAGGGGTCGAGACCCAGTACTTC CASSPTGVETQYF
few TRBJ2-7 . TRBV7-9 TGTGCCAGCAGCCGAAACGGGGTTCCCTACGAGCAGTACTTC CASSRNGVPYEQYF
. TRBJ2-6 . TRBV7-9 TGTGCCAGCAGCTTAGGATACAGGGCCAGTCAGTCTGGGGCCAACGTCCTGACTTTC CASSLGYRASQSGANVLTF
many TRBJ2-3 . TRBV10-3 TGTGCCATCGGAACAGATACGCAGTATTTT CAIGTDTQYF
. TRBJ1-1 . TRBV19 TGTGCCAGTAGTATGGTCAACACTGAAGCTTTCTTT CASSMVNTEAFF
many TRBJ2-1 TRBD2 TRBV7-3 TGTGCCAGCAGCCGAAGCGGGGGCGCAGACAATGAGCAGTTCTTC CASSRSGGADNEQFF
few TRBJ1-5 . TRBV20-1 TGCAGTGCTAGCGTGGGTTATAGCAATCAGCCCCAGCATTTT CSASVGYSNQPQHF
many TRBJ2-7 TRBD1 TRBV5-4 TGTGCCAGCAGCTTGGCGGGAGGACAGGGGGCTAGGGAGCAGTACTTC CASSLAGGQGAREQYF
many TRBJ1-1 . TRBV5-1 TGCGCCAGCAGCCGCCCGGACAGACCATTTGAAGCTTTCTTT CASSRPDRPFEAFF
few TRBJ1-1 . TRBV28 TGTGCCAGCAGTTTTAGGGTCGTGGGGACTGAAGCTTTCTTT CASSFRVVGTEAFF
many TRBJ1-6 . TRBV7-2 TGTGCCAGCAGCCCAGATTGGGATTCACCCCTCCACTTT CASSPDWDSPLHF
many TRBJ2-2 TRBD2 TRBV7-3 TGTGCCAGCAGCCAGACTAGCGGACACGGGGAGCTGTTTTTT CASSQTSGHGELFF
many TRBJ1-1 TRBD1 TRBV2 TGTGCCAGCAGTGAATTGGGACAGGGGGTAACTGAAGCTTTCTTT CASSELGQGVTEAFF
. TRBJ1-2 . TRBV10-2 TGCGCCACCCTCCGAGAGGATAGCTACACCTTC CATLREDSYTF
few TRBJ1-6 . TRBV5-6 TGTGCCAGCAGGGGATTGGGCTTGAATTCACCCCTCCACTTT CASRGLGLNSPLHF